The rows below give T cell receptor beta chains drawn from one sample of a study of response to subunit inactivated influenza vaccine. In TCRdb, the RT-PCR reads were re-called with MiXCR into one record per CDR3 protein. The sample contains 500,000 to 600,000 distinct CDR3 sequences, over 9.5% of which appear only once. Sequenced material: PBMCs from blood, taken on the day of vaccination. The receptors were gathered from a man aged 45-65 years who received an inactivated influenza vaccine. CDR3s leave out the opening cysteine and the closing phenylalanine or tryptophan. The listing skips clone size in some rows; elsewhere it reads once, few, many or a size class.

CDR3aa | abundance | v_gene
ASSIGQANEQY | - | TRBV5-1
ASTLREWETQY | - | TRBV6-2/TRBV6-3
ASSADPGHTWLNTEAF | few | TRBV21-1
ASSQDTRTGYQPQH | few | TRBV4-1
AISDGLAGPDTQY | many | TRBV10-3
ASSLVHTGTSGYNEQF | few | TRBV7-7
ASSYGTGLGETQY | - | TRBV6-5
AISEPGGSGSLYTGELF | - | TRBV10-3
ASSLVSGKNLGEQY | many | TRBV5-1
SAREPKRDDTQY | - | TRBV20-1
ASSLTGGRSDTQY | few | TRBV5-4
ASSRQVSRAY | - | TRBV7-9
AIGGNTGELF | - | TRBV10-3
ASKHPAGSEQF | - | TRBV25-1
ASSYALRQAEDYGYT | - | TRBV6-5
ATSDQGIGTSNEQF | - | TRBV24-1
ASSQTVTDSTDTQY | - | TRBV4-3
SARVSFGRDTQY | few | TRBV20-1
SARMGRGMH | few | TRBV20-1
ASSYRDRVGEQY | many | TRBV5-1
ASSLRGVEAF | - | TRBV12-3/TRBV12-4
SAAKAGGPDTDTQY | many | TRBV20-1
ASSVRGQGGELF | - | TRBV9
ASISRRVGYKQY | - | TRBV21-1
ASSLTQGLGDTQY | few | TRBV5-1
ASSDSTSGSYNEQF | few | TRBV25-1
ASSLGGSGDTIY | few | TRBV5-1
SARNGITRNEQF | few | TRBV20-1
ASSRTSGGALQETQY | few | TRBV7-2
ASSLGPSGRDTQY | few | TRBV7-8
ASSDRTGTTFSYEQY | few | TRBV10-2
ASSLVTLSGVGDTQY | - | TRBV5-1
ASSRGQAYVQY | many | TRBV7-9
SARTDTRSGELF | few | TRBV20-1
ASSPSRGSNTGELF | - | TRBV5-1
ASSQVFPGQGARNQPQH | few | TRBV4-1
ASIRFNEQY | - | TRBV28